The 17 T cell receptor beta chains given below trace back to one sample, sequenced in a study of T cell repertoires in cytomegalovirus infection. Antigen specificity for these receptors is unknown. TCRdb called the reads again in MiXCR, with one record for every CDR3 protein. Of hundreds of thousands of distinct CDR3 sequences detected, about 33% appear once; the ten largest clones hold roughly 18%. The specimen comprised cultured PBMCs, sampled from culture after CMV antigen stimulation. The receptors here all came from a human donor in good health (CMV status not recorded). Some clones in this sample may be carry-over from other donors' samples.

This clonotype was detected a few times. This chain links TRBV20-1 with TRBJ2-1; tentatively, D is TRBD1 (6 bases). Germline CDR1 DFQATT, CDR2 SNEGSKA (reference sequence). The V gene lost 3 bases and the J gene lost 3 bases, with 12 bases spanning the gap. CDR3 size: 14 residues. DNA of the CDR3: TGCAGTGCTAGCACTCCCAGGGGCTACAATGAGCAGTTCTTC. This gives the protein CSASTPRGYNEQFF.

In its sample, this clonotype was seen a few times. The chain employs TRBV7-6 and TRBJ2-6; tentatively, D is TRBD2 (5 bases). The CDR3 length is 17 residues. Germline CDR1 and CDR2: SGHVS and FNYEAQ. V lost 1 base and J 0 bases, leaving 10 bases between the germline ends. The CDR3 coding sequence is TGTGCCAGCAGCTTAGTCGGGGTCTACTCTGGGGCCAACGTCCTGACTTTC. Translation: CASSLVGVYSGANVLTF.

In its sample, this clonotype was seen a few times. This chain connects TRBV7-8 to TRBJ1-4, with D maybe TRBD1 (5 bases). CDR1 and CDR2 from the germline V gene are SGHVS and FQNEAQ. Trimming took 5 bases from V and 5 from J, leaving 9 bases between them. This CDR3 is 13 amino acids long. The CDR3 DNA sequence: TGTGCCAGCAGCACCGGGGGGAATGAAAAACTGTTTTTT. The encoded protein is CASSTGGNEKLFF.

This clonotype was seen a few times. The chain employs TRBV7-9 and TRBJ1-3, with 7 bases identical to TRBD1. The CDR3 consists of 14 residues. The germline V gene has CDR1 SEHNR and CDR2 FQNEAQ (reference sequence). With V trimmed by 5 bases and J by 2 bases, 3 bases remained unmatched. In DNA form, the CDR3 reads TGTGCCAGCAGCGTTGGGACAGCTGGAAACACCATATATTTT. Its translation is CASSVGTAGNTIYF.

A few counts support this clonotype. The chain employs TRBV18 and TRBJ2-1; 13 bases line up with TRBD2. With 6 bases clipped from V and 7 bases from J, the junction kept 9 bases outside the gene matches. Looked up from germline, CDR1 is KGHSH and CDR2 is LQKENI. CDR3 length equals 16 residues. The chain's CDR3 is CASSPGLAGAGNEQFF. In DNA form, the CDR3 reads TGTGCCAGCTCCCCAGGACTAGCGGGAGCGGGGAATGAGCAGTTCTTC.

The table lists this clonotype with a few counts. The V call is TRBV12-3 or TRBV12-4, the J call TRBJ2-7; 9 nucleotides match TRBD1. Trimming took 5 bases from V and 1 from J; bases not matched to a gene: 6. The CDR3 is 15 residues long. The CDR3 loop is CASSTRQGGSYEQYF. The CDR3 nucleotides are TGTGCCAGCAGTACCCGACAGGGGGGGTCCTACGAGCAGTACTTC.

The genes are TRBV2 and TRBJ1-2; D gene uncertain. V gave up 6 bases and J gave up 6 bases, with 11 bases separating them. The germline V gene has CDR1 SNHLY and CDR2 FYNNEI. The CDR3 spans 12 residues. This chain's CDR3 is CASRGLLHGYTF. The CDR3 DNA reads TGTGCCAGCAGAGGGCTGTTACATGGCTACACCTTC.

The chain carries TRBV6-1 and TRBJ2-7; 9 nucleotides align to TRBD1. The ends lost 6 bases at V and 4 bases at J; junction bases unmatched: 10. This CDR3 spans 15 amino acids. Germline CDR1 MNHNS, CDR2 SASEGT. CDR3 in amino acids: CASRDPGTGLYEQYF. CDR3 sequence (DNA): TGTGCCAGCAGAGACCCCGGGACAGGGCTTTACGAGCAGTACTTC.

This sequence joins TRBV20-1 and TRBJ1-1; unclear D gene. CDR3 size: 13 residues. V shed 5 bases and J shed 1 base, with 11 bases lying between them. Per the germline V gene, CDR1 is DFQATT and CDR2 is SNEGSKA (reference sequence). The CDR3 region has the DNA TGCAGTGCTTTCCGGGTGCCGAACACTGAAGCTTTCTTT. This sequence encodes CSAFRVPNTEAFF.

Concerning this clonotype itself: Mismatch with germline at one junction end may stem from a read error. The chain joins TRBV5-6 to TRBJ2-1, with D unresolved. There are 12 residues in the CDR3. Germline V gene sequence: CDR1 SGHDT, CDR2 YYEEEE. The CDR3 sequence is CASSFSDGPNFF. The CDR3 bases are TGTGCCAGCAGCTTTAGTGACGGGCCCAACTTTTTC.

The V call is TRBV2, the J call TRBJ1-2, with D possibly matching TRBD1 (5 bases). This CDR3 comprises 15 residues. CDR1 and CDR2 from the germline V gene are SNHLY and FYNNEI. Trimming pared 7 bases from V and 4 bases from J, leaving 19 bases between. CDR3 sequence reads: CASTSPGQIGYGYTF. CDR3 nucleotides: TGTGCCAGCACCTCACCTGGACAAATAGGCTATGGCTACACCTTC.

J is TRBJ2-3 and V is TRBV19, with D possibly being TRBD2 (5 bases). The V gene lost 7 bases and the J gene lost 3 bases, with 17 bases spanning the gap. In germline, CDR1 is LNHDA, CDR2 SQIVND (reference sequence). CDR3 length equals 15 residues. The CDR3 nucleotides read TGTGCCAGTACCCCCTCGCCTAGCCGAACAGATACGCAGTATTTT. The encoded protein is CASTPSPSRTDTQYF.

The chain recombines TRBV12-3 or TRBV12-4 with TRBJ1-5, with 12 bases fitting TRBD1. Trimming cost V 6 bases and J 7 bases; bases outside gene matches: 4. The CDR3 spans 14 residues. CDR3 region: CASRGQGAGQPQHF. Here the CDR3 DNA reads TGTGCCAGCAGGGGACAGGGGGCGGGACAGCCCCAGCATTTT.

This clonotype showed up just once. The CDR3: CASSRDRGQGTEAFF. For the CDR3, the DNA is TGTGCCAGCAGTCGGGACAGGGGGCAAGGCACTGAAGCTTTCTTT. The V gene is TRBV6-5, the J gene TRBJ1-1; 12 nucleotides agree with TRBD1. The CDR3 has 15 amino acids. Trimming cost V 5 bases and J 4 bases; bases outside gene matches: 5. CDR1 is MNHEY and CDR2 is SVGAGI in the germline V gene.

The gene calls are TRBV2 and TRBJ2-1; TRBD1 agrees at 7 bases. Germline CDR1 and CDR2: SNHLY and FYNNEI. This CDR3 is 18 amino acids long. J was trimmed by 3 bases and V by 0 bases; bases with no gene match: 11. CDR3 region: CASSEALGTDTIYNEQFF. The CDR3, as DNA: TGTGCCAGCAGTGAAGCGCTTGGGACAGATACTATCTACAATGAGCAGTTCTTC.

In this sample, this clonotype turned up many times. This chain connects TRBV28 to TRBJ1-1, with D perhaps matching TRBD1 (6 bases). The CDR3 extends over 16 amino acids. Germline V gene sequence: CDR1 MDHEN, CDR2 SYDVKM. V was shortened by 3 bases and J by 4 bases, with 18 bases between the two germline ends. The DNA of the CDR3 is TGTGCCAGCAGTTTCGTACAGTACAGGGTCGGCACTGAAGCTTTCTTT. Translating gives CASSFVQYRVGTEAFF.

This clonotype was counted a few times. The chain joins TRBV7-6 to TRBJ2-1; D not certain. There are 12 residues in the CDR3. Trimming stripped 0 bases from V and 8 bases from J, with 5 bases between. Germline lookup yields CDR1 SGHVS and CDR2 FNYEAQ. The CDR3 sequence is CASSLAGYEQFF. For the CDR3, the DNA is TGTGCCAGCAGCTTAGCCGGGTATGAGCAGTTCTTC.